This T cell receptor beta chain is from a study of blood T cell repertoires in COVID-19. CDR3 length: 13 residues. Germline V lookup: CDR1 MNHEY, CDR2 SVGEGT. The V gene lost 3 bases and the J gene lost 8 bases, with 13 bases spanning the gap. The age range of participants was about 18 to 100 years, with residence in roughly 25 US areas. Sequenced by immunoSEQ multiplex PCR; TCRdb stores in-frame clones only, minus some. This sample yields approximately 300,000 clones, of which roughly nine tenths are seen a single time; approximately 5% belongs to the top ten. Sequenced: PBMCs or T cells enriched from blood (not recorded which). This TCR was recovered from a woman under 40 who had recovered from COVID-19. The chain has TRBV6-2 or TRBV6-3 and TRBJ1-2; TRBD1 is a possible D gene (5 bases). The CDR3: CASSYVAGIGYTF. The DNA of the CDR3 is TGTGCCAGCAGTTATGTTGCAGGGATCGGCTACACCTTC.